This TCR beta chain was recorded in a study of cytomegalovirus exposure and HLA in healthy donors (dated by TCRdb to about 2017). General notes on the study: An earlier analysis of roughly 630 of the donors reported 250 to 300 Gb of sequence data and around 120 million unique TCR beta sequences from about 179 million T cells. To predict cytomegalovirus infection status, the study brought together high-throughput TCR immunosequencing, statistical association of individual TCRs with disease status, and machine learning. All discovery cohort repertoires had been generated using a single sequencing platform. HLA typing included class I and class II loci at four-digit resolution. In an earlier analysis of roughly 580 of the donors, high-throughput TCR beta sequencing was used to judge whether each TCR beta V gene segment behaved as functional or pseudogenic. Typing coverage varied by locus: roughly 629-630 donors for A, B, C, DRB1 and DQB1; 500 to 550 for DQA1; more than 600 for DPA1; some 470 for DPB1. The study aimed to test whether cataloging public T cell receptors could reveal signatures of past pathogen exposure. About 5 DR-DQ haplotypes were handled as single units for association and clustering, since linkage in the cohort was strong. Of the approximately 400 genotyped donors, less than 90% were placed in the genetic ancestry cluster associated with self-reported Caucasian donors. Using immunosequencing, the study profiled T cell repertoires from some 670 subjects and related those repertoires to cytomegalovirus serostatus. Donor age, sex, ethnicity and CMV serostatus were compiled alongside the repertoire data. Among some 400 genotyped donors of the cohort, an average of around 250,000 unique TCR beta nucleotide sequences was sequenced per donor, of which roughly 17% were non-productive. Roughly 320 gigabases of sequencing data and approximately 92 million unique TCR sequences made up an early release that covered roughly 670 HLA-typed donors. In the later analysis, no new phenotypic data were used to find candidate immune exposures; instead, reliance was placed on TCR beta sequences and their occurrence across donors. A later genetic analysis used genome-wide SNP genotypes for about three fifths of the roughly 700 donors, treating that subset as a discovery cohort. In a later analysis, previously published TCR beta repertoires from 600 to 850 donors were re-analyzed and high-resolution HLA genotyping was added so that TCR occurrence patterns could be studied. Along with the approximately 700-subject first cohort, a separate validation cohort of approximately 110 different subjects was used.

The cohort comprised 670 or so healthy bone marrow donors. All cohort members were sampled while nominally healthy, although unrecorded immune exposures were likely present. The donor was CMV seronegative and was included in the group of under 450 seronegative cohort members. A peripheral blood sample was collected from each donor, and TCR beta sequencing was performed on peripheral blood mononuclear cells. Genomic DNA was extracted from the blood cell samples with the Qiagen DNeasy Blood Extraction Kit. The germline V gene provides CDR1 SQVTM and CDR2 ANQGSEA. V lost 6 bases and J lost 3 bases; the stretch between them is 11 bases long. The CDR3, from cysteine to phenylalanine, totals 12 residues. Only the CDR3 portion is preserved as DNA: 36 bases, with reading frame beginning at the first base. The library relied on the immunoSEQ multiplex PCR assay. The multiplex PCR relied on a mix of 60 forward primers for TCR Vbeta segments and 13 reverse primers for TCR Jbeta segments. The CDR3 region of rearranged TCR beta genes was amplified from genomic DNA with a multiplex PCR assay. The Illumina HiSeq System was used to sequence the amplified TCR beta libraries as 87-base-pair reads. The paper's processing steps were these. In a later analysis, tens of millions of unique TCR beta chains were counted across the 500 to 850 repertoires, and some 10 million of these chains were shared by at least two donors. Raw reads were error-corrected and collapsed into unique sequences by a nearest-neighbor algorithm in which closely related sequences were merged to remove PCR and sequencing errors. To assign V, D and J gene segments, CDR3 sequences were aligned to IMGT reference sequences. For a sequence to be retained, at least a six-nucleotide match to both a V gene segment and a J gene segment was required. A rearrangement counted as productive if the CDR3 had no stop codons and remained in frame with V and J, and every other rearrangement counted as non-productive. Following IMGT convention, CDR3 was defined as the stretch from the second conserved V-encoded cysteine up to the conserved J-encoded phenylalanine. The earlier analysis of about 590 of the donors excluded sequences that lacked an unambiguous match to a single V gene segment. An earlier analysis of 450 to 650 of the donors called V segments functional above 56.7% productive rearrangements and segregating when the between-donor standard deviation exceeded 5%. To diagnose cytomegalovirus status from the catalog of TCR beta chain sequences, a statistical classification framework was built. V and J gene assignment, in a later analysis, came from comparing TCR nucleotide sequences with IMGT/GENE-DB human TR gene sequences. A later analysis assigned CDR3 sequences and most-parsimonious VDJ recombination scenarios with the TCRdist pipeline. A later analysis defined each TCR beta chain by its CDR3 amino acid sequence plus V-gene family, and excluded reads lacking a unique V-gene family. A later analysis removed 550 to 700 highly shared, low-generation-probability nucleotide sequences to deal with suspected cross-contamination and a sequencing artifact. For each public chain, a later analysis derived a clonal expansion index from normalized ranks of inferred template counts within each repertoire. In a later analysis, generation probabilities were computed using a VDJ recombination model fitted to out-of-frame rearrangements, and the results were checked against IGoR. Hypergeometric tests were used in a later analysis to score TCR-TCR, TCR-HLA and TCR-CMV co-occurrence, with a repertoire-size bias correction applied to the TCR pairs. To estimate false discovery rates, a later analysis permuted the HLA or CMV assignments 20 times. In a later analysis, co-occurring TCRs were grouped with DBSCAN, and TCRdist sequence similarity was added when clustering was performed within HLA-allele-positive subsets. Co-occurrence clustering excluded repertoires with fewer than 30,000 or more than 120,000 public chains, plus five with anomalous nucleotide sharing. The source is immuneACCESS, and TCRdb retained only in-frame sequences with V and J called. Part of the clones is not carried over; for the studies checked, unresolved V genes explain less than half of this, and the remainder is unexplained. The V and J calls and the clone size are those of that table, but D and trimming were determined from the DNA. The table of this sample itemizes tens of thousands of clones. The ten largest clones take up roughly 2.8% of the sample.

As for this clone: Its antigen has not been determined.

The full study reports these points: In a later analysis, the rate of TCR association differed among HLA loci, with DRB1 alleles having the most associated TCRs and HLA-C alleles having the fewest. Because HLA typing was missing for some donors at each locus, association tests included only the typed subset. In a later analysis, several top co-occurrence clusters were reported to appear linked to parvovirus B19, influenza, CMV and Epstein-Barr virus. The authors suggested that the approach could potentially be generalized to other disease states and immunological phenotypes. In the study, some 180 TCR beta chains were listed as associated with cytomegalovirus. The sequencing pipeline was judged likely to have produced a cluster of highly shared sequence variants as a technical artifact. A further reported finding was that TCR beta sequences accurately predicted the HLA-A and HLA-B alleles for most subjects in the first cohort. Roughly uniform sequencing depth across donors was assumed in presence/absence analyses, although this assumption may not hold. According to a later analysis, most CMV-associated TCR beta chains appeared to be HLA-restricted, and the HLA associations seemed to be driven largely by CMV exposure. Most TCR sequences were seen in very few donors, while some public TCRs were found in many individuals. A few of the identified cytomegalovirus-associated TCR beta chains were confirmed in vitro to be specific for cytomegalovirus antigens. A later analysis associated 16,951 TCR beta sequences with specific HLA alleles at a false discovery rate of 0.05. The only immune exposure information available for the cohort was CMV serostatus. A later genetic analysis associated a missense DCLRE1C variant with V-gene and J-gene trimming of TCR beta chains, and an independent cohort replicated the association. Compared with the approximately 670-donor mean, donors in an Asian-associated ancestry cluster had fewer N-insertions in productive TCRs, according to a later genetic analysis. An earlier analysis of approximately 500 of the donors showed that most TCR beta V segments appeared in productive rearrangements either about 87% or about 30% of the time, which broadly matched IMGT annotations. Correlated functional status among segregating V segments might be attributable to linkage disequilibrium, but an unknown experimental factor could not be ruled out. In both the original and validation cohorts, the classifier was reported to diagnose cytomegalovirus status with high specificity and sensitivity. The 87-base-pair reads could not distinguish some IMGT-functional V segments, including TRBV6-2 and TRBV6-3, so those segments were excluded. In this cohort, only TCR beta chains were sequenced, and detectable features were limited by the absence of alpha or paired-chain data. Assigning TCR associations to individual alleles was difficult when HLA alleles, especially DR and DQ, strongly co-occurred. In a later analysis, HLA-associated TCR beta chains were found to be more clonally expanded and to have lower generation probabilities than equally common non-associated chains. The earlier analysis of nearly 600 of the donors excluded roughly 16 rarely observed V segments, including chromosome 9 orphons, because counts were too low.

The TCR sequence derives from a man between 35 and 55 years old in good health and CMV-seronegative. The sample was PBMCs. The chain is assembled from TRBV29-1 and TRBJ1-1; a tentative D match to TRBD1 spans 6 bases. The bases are TGCAGCGTAGGTCGACAGGACACTGAAGCTTTCTTT. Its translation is CSVGRQDTEAFF.